These 8 T cell receptor beta chains were all obtained from the same sample, sequenced in a study of blood T cell repertoires in COVID-19. TCRdb's copy holds only in-frame clones and misses some; the assay was immunoSEQ multiplex PCR. Here the sample spans fewer than 250,000 clones, roughly nine tenths being singletons. The sample was peripheral blood. The receptors derive from a man in his sixties with COVID-19, enrolled during active disease.

The chain joins TRBV4-3 to TRBJ2-3, with TRBD2 matching 13 bases. V lost 0 bases, J lost 0 bases, and 9 bases stayed unmatched. This CDR3 is 20 amino acids long. Germline V CDR1 and CDR2: LGHNA, YSLEER. The CDR3 DNA reads as TGCGCCAGCAGCCAAGATTGGGGAGGGGGACTAGCGGGGAGCACAGATACGCAGTATTTT. Translation: CASSQDWGGGLAGSTDTQYF.

The rearrangement links TRBV5-1 to TRBJ1-4; TRBD1 agrees at 8 bases. This CDR3 has 14 amino acids. After removal of 1 base from V and 8 bases from J, the junction contained 4 bases not matched to a gene. Germline CDR1 is SGHRS and CDR2 is YFSETQ. CDR3 sequence: CASSLTGGLEKLFF. Here the CDR3 DNA reads TGCGCCAGCAGCTTGACAGGGGGGTTGGAAAAACTGTTTTTT.

This rearrangement joins TRBV15 to TRBJ2-7, with D perhaps matching TRBD2 (6 bases). CDR1 is LNHNV and CDR2 is YYDKDF in the germline V gene (reference sequence). Trimming cost V 0 bases and J 0 bases, with 9 bases left between them. The CDR3 runs 15 residues. This CDR3 reads CATSRDRGSSYEQYF. CDR3 nucleotides: TGTGCCACCAGCAGAGATCGGGGGAGCTCCTACGAGCAGTACTTC. Based on the CDR3 plus reference TRBV15 and TRBJ2-7, the full variable domain is DAMVIQNPRYQVTQFGKPVTLSCSQTLNHNVMYWYQQKSSQAPKLLFHYYDKDFNNEADTPDNFQSRRPNTSFCFLDIRSPGLGDTAMYLCATSRDRGSSYEQYFGPGTRLTVT.

The rearrangement uses TRBV19 and TRBJ2-3; 12 bases are a match to TRBD2. The CDR3 length is 15 residues. Trimming cost V 8 bases and J 2 bases; bases outside gene matches: 5. From germline, CDR1 is LNHDA and CDR2 SQIVND (reference sequence). The CDR3 DNA is TGTGCCAGTCAGAGGACTAGCGGGACCACAGATACGCAGTATTTT. This codes for CASQRTSGTTDTQYF.

The rearrangement uses TRBV30 and TRBJ2-7, with TRBD1 matching 8 bases. V gave up 8 bases and J gave up 5 bases; unmatched junction bases: 14. Germline-derived CDR1 and CDR2 are GTSNPN and SVGIG (reference sequence). This CDR3 region has 14 residues. CDR3 DNA sequence: TGTGCCGTATGGGACAGGACGAGGTTGAACGAGCAGTACTTC. Encoded protein: CAVWDRTRLNEQYF.

This rearrangement joins TRBV7-6 to TRBJ1-4; possible D gene TRBD1, 6 bases. Germline V gene lookup returns CDR1 SGHVS and CDR2 FNYEAQ. CDR3 length: 16 residues. V was shortened by 2 bases and J by 5 bases, with 15 bases between the two germline ends. As DNA, the CDR3 is TGTGCCAGCAGCTTACTCGCAGGGGCCTTGAATGAAAAACTGTTTTTT. Amino acid sequence: CASSLLAGALNEKLFF.

The count of this clone is one. In nucleotides, the CDR3 is TGCGCCAGCAGCCAAACACAGGGCTCTGGAAACACCATATATTTT. Translated: CASSQTQGSGNTIYF. The V gene is TRBV4-1, the J gene TRBJ1-3, with D perhaps matching TRBD1 (6 bases). This CDR3 is built from 15 residues. The germline V gene encodes CDR1 MGHRA and CDR2 YSYEKL. Trimming shortened V by 2 bases and J by 0 bases, and 8 bases separated the two germline ends.

This chain links TRBV7-3 with TRBJ1-1; perhaps TRBD1 as D (6 bases). V lost 5 bases and J 5 bases, leaving 15 bases between the germline ends. This CDR3 has 14 amino acids. Germline V gene data show CDR1 as SGHTA and CDR2 as FQGTGA. CDR3 sequence: CASSQQGGITEAFF. In DNA, the CDR3 is TGTGCCAGCAGCCAACAGGGAGGGATTACTGAAGCTTTCTTT.